The entry below describes one TCR beta chain. This specimen belongs to a study of blood T cell repertoires in COVID-19. About the research overall: Spain, Italy and the United States supplied samples that represented acute and convalescent COVID-19.

The germline CDR1 and CDR2 sequences are SGHNT and YYREEE (reference sequence). The CDR3 has 15 amino acids. The J segment lost 6 bases and the V segment lost 4 bases, leaving 8 bases of the junction unmatched. As originally analysed: Estimation of nucleated cell counts relied on the amplification of reference gene primers. Repertoires were generated with immunoSEQ multiplex PCR, while TCRdb's copy carries only in-frame clones and drops some. The V and J calls and clone size are taken from that table; D and trimming were inferred from the DNA. The repertoire consists of some 150,000 clones, with 80% to 85% occurring once and the leading ten covering approximately 3.9%.

This receptor was taken from an older woman with acute or convalescent COVID-19. Sequences were obtained from peripheral blood. The rearrangement joins TRBV5-4 to TRBJ2-3, with TRBD2 identical over 10 bases. CDR3 coding DNA: TGTGCCAGCAGCACCAGCGGGAGGGCCCTGGATACGCAGTATTTT. It translates to CASSTSGRALDTQYF.